This T cell receptor beta chain comes out of a study of CD8 T cells in ankylosing spondylitis. Trimming took 4 bases from V and 8 from J, leaving 14 bases between them. This CDR3 contains 14 residues. General study points: Reports of some motif variants in reactive arthritis synovial fluid and blood predate this one. The study identified a TCR beta motif of several highly homologous variants that appeared characteristic of ankylosing spondylitis blood.

A word on this clonotype: Its specificity is not known.

MiXCR, run by TCRdb on the 5' RACE reads, gives a single entry per CDR3 protein. The sample contains about 750,000 distinct CDR3 sequences, about 20% of which appear only once. This sequence joins TRBV12-3 or TRBV12-4 and TRBJ1-4; no clear D. The sequence was collected from a male donor with ankylosing spondylitis. The material sequenced was blood, either unsorted or a sorted T cell fraction (not recorded which). CDR3 protein: CASSSDLNAEKLFF. The CDR3 DNA reads as TGTGCCAGCAGTTCGGACCTAAATGCGGAAAAACTGTTTTTT.